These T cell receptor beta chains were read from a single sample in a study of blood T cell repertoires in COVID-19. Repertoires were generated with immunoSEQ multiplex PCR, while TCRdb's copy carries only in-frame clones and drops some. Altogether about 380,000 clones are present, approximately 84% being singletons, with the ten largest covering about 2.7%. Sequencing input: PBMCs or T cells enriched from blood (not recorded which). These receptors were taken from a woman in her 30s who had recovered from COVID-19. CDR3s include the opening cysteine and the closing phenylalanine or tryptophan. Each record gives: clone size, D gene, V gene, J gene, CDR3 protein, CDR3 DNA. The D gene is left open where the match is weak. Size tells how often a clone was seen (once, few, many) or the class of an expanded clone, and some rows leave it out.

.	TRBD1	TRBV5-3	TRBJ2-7	CARSPRDRGLVKQYF	TGTGCCAGAAGCCCTCGGGACAGGGGGTTGGTCAAGCAGTACTTC
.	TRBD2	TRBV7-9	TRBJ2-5	CASSPSGRAGGETQYF	TGTGCCAGCAGCCCTAGCGGGAGGGCCGGAGGAGAGACCCAGTACTTC
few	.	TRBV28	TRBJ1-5	CASSLRSNRGNQPQHF	TGTGCCAGCAGTTTAAGGTCGAACAGGGGCAATCAGCCCCAGCATTTT
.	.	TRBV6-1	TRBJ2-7	CASSELGRGQYF	TGTGCCAGCAGTGAACTAGGCAGGGGGCAGTACTTC
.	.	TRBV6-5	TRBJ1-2	CASSLRQNTNYGYTF	TGTGCCAGCAGTTTAAGACAGAACACTAACTATGGCTACACCTTC
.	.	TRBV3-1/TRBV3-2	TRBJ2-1	CASSQSRRDEQFF	TGTGCCAGCAGCCAATCCAGACGGGATGAGCAGTTCTTC
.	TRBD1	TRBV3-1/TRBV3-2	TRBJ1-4	CASSPTGGQEKLFF	TGTGCCAGCAGCCCGACAGGGGGCCAGGAAAAACTGTTTTTT
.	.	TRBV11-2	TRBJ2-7	CASSSFVSGEQYF	TGTGCCAGCAGCAGCTTTGTATCAGGGGAGCAGTACTTC
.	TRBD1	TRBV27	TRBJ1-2	CASSSGTGLPGGYGYTF	TGTGCCAGCAGTTCCGGGACAGGGCTTCCGGGGGGCTATGGCTACACCTTC
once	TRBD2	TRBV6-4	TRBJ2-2	CASSESGGATGELFF	TGTGCCAGCAGTGAAAGCGGGGGGGCTACCGGGGAGCTGTTTTTT
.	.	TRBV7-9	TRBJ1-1	CASSLFEVTEAFF	TGTGCCAGCAGCTTATTCGAGGTTACTGAAGCTTTCTTT
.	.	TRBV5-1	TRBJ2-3	CASSSIGDGTQYF	TGCGCCAGCAGCTCGATCGGGGATGGTACGCAGTATTTT
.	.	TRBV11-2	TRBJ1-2	CASSTQQGTDGYTF	TGTGCCAGCAGCACCCAGCAGGGGACCGACGGCTACACCTTC
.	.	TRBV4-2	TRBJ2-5	CASSQGLGGGGETQYF	TGTGCCAGCAGCCAAGGGTTGGGCGGGGGCGGCGAGACCCAGTACTTC
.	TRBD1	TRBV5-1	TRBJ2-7	CASSFGTGMDPEQYF	TGCGCCAGCAGCTTCGGGACAGGGATGGATCCCGAGCAGTACTTC
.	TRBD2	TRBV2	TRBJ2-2	CASSAGLANTGELFF	TGTGCCAGCAGCGCTGGACTAGCGAACACCGGGGAGCTGTTTTTT
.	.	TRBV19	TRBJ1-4	CASSIKGDRSTNEKLFF	TGTGCCAGTAGTATCAAGGGGGATCGGTCAACTAATGAAAAACTGTTTTTT
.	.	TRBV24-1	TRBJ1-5	CATSDLQAYSNQPQHF	TGTGCCACCAGTGATTTGCAAGCTTATAGCAATCAGCCCCAGCATTTT
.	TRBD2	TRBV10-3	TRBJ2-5	CASRSGRAEETQYF	TGTGCCTCCCGGAGCGGGAGGGCCGAGGAGACCCAGTACTTC
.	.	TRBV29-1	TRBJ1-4	CSVGHSFVNEKLFF	TGCAGCGTTGGACACAGTTTCGTTAATGAAAAACTGTTTTTT
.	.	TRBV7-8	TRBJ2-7	CASSLEGRSSYEQYF	TGTGCCAGCAGCTTAGAAGGGAGGAGCTCCTACGAGCAGTACTTC
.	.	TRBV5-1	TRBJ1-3	CASSLRGNSGNTIYF	TGCGCCAGCAGCTTACGGGGAAACTCTGGAAACACCATATATTTT
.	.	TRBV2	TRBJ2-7	CASRRGPNEQYF	TGTGCCAGCAGAAGGGGTCCCAACGAGCAGTACTTC
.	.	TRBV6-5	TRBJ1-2	CASMVGGGYTF	TGTGCCAGCATGGTCGGCGGTGGCTACACCTTC
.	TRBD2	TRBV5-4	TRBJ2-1	CASSTPVAGGHSYNEQFF	TGTGCCAGCAGCACTCCGGTAGCGGGGGGGCACTCCTACAATGAGCAGTTCTTC
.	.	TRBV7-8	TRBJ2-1	CASSLTAGEVYEQFF	TGTGCCAGCAGCTTGACTGCGGGCGAGGTCTATGAGCAGTTCTTC
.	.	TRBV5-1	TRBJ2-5	CASSLGGQGQETQYF	TGCGCCAGCAGCTTGGGCGGCCAGGGCCAAGAGACCCAGTACTTC
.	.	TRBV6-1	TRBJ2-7	CASSELPEGVYEQYF	TGTGCCAGCAGTGAATTGCCGGAAGGGGTCTACGAGCAGTACTTC
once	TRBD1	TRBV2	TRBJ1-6	CARKDRENSPLHF	TGTGCCAGGAAGGACAGGGAAAACTCACCCCTCCACTTT